This passage covers 29 T cell receptor beta chains from one sample sequenced in a study of technical replicates of blood from a handful of donors. Assay used: immunoSEQ multiplex PCR; TCRdb lists only in-frame clones, some missing. Of tens of thousands of clones in the sample, 94% are singletons; the top ten hold roughly 0.37%. The sequenced material came from T cells isolated from PBMCs. These receptors all come from a human donor in good health.

The CDR3: CASSLGGDLYEQYF. In DNA, the CDR3 is TGCGCCAGCAGCTTAGGGGGGGACCTCTACGAGCAGTACTTC. This chain joins TRBV5-1 and TRBJ2-7; D possibly corresponds to TRBD2 (7 bases). Germline V gene lookup returns CDR1 SGHRS and CDR2 YFSETQ. Trimming removed 2 bases from V and 3 bases from J, with 12 bases in between. This CDR3 is built from 14 residues.

The count of this clone is one. The genes are TRBV4-3 and TRBJ2-5; 9 positions match TRBD2. This CDR3 spans 13 amino acids. J lost 5 bases, V lost 3 bases, and 1 base had no gene match. Looked up from germline, CDR1 is LGHNA and CDR2 is YSLEER. The CDR3 coding sequence is TGCGCCAGCAGCCAGGGACTAGCCGAGACCCAGTACTTC. Amino acids: CASSQGLAETQYF.

The chain recombines TRBV9 with TRBJ1-2; perhaps TRBD1 as D (5 bases). V was pared by 2 bases and J by 0 bases, with 11 bases between. This CDR3 is 15 amino acids long. CDR1 is SGDLS and CDR2 is YYNGEE in the germline V gene. CDR3 in amino acids: CASSVTGSSNYGYTF. In DNA, the CDR3 is TGTGCCAGCAGCGTCACAGGATCATCTAACTATGGCTACACCTTC.

The V call is TRBV9, the J call TRBJ2-7; tentative D call: TRBD2 (5 bases). V was clipped by 3 bases and J by 6 bases, with 13 bases between them. Germline V lookup: CDR1 SGDLS, CDR2 YYNGEE. This CDR3 has 13 residues. CDR3 sequence (DNA): TGTGCCAGCAGCGCGAAGGGAGTAGGCGAGCAGTACTTC. Translated: CASSAKGVGEQYF.

The chain couples TRBV5-6 to TRBJ1-6, with a possible D match to TRBD1 (6 bases). Germline assignment: CDR1 SGHDT and CDR2 YYEEEE. CDR3 length: 14 amino acids. V was cut by 2 bases and J by 4 bases, with 7 bases left in between. Here the CDR3 reads CASSLQGYNSPLHF. The CDR3, as DNA: TGTGCCAGCAGCTTACAGGGTTATAATTCACCCCTCCACTTT.

This chain links TRBV27 with TRBJ2-1; D not resolved. Germline loops: CDR1 MNHEY, CDR2 SMNVEV (reference sequence). Trimming stripped 3 bases from V and 7 bases from J, with 10 bases between. CDR3 size: 13 residues. The CDR3 protein is CASSLTRLNEQFF. CDR3 sequence (DNA): TGTGCCAGCAGTTTGACTCGGCTTAATGAGCAGTTCTTC.

The rearrangement links TRBV19 to TRBJ2-1, with TRBD2 matching over 11 bases. J was trimmed by 7 bases and V by 5 bases; bases with no gene match: 7. The CDR3 is made up of 15 amino acids. Germline CDR1 reads LNHDA; CDR2 reads SQIVND (reference sequence). The CDR3 nucleotides read TGTGCCAGTAGTCCTCTAGCGGGAGGTAGTAATGAGCAGTTCTTC. This gives the protein CASSPLAGGSNEQFF.

This chain joins TRBV30 and TRBJ1-1, with 7 bases identical to TRBD1. Germline V gives CDR1 GTSNPN, CDR2 SVGIG (reference sequence). This CDR3 has 13 amino acids. The trim removed 4 bases at V and 1 base at J, leaving 3 bases unmatched. For the CDR3, the DNA is TGTGCCTGGAATCGACAGGGGAACACTGAAGCTTTCTTT. This translates into CAWNRQGNTEAFF. The complete variable domain, with remaining parts taken from reference TRBV30 and TRBJ1-1, reads SQTIHQWPATLVQPVGSPLSLECTVEGTSNPNLYWYRQAAGRGLQLLFYSVGIGQISSEVPQNLSASRPQDRQFILSSKKLLLSDSGFYLCAWNRQGNTEAFFGQGTRLTVV.

The J gene is TRBJ2-7, the V gene TRBV7-2, with D perhaps matching TRBD2 (6 bases). Trimming stripped 6 bases from V and 5 bases from J, with 17 bases between. CDR3 length equals 14 residues. Germline V gene lookup returns CDR1 SGHTA and CDR2 FQGNSA. CDR3 DNA: TGTGCCAGCAGGTCGGGAGCGGGTTCCAACGAGCAGTACTTC. Translating it yields CASRSGAGSNEQYF.

The table lists this clone with a few counts. The rearrangement joins TRBV9 to TRBJ1-1; 10 bases line up with TRBD1. With 0 bases clipped from V and 11 bases from J, the junction kept 10 bases outside the gene matches. The germline CDR1 and CDR2 sequences are SGDLS and YYNGEE. The CDR3 contains 15 residues. This chain's CDR3 is CASSVDLRQGADAFF. The CDR3 DNA follows: TGTGCCAGCAGCGTAGACCTTCGACAGGGGGCGGACGCTTTCTTT. Variable domain in full (rest from reference TRBV9 and TRBJ1-1): DSGVTQTPKHLITATGQRVTLRCSPRSGDLSVYWYQQSLDQGLQFLIQYYNGEERAKGNILERFSAQQFPDLHSELNLSSLELGDSALYFCASSVDLRQGADAFFGQGTRLTVV.

The gene calls are TRBV5-5 and TRBJ2-7; D possibly corresponds to TRBD1 (6 bases). This CDR3 spans 12 amino acids. Per germline, CDR1 SGHKS and CDR2 YYEKEE (reference sequence). V was trimmed by 3 bases and J by 7 bases, leaving 11 bases between them. CDR3 region: CASSSGTPEQYF. The CDR3 region has the DNA TGTGCCAGCAGCTCCGGGACACCGGAGCAGTACTTC.

The chain combines TRBV11-2 with TRBJ2-7, with 9 bases aligning to TRBD2. CDR3 length equals 15 residues. Germline V gene data show CDR1 as SGHAT and CDR2 as FQNNGV. The V gene end was trimmed by 3 bases and the J gene end by 3 bases; junction bases not matched to a gene: 6. CDR3 protein: CASSFSGGNGYEQYF. DNA of the CDR3: TGTGCCAGCAGCTTTAGCGGGGGCAATGGCTACGAGCAGTACTTC.

V usage is TRBV7-6 and J usage is TRBJ2-3; D gene unclear. V was cut by 6 bases and J by 6 bases, with 7 bases left in between. Germline CDR1 reads SGHVS; CDR2 reads FNYEAQ. CDR3 length: 11 residues. Written as DNA, the CDR3 is TGTGCCAGCAGTCGCGAGGATACGCAGTATTTT. Translating gives CASSREDTQYF.

The rearrangement uses TRBV7-9 and TRBJ2-2; TRBD1 might be the D (6 bases). This CDR3 is built from 13 residues. Germline lookup yields CDR1 SEHNR and CDR2 FQNEAQ (reference sequence). V lost 3 bases and J 7 bases, leaving 9 bases between the germline ends. Here the CDR3 reads CASSFRGGGELFF. The CDR3 DNA reads as TGTGCCAGCAGCTTTCGAGGGGGCGGGGAGCTGTTTTTT.

The chain recombines TRBV2 with TRBJ1-3, with D unclear. Looked up from germline, CDR1 is SNHLY and CDR2 is FYNNEI. Between the trimmed V and J ends, which lost 7 bases and 0 bases, there was a span of 10 bases. CDR3 length equals 14 residues. This CDR3 is CASNSRSSGNTIYF. CDR3 nucleotides: TGTGCCAGCAACTCACGGTCCTCTGGAAACACCATATATTTT.

This chain connects TRBV11-2 to TRBJ2-1; D is perhaps TRBD1 (5 bases). Trimming cost V 0 bases and J 4 bases, with 10 bases left between them. The germline V gene encodes CDR1 SGHAT and CDR2 FQNNGV. The CDR3 contains 15 residues. The CDR3 DNA sequence: TGTGCCAGCAGCTTAGAAGGGGCGTTATACAATGAGCAGTTCTTC. Protein: CASSLEGALYNEQFF.

Only one count was recorded for this clone. The chain uses TRBV4-3 and TRBJ1-1, with D perhaps matching TRBD1 (6 bases). Trimming stripped 0 bases from V and 9 bases from J, with 11 bases between. The germline V gene encodes CDR1 LGHNA and CDR2 YSLEER. The CDR3 is 13 amino acids. The CDR3 nucleotides read TGCGCCAGCAGCCAAGACGCCGGACAGAAAGCTTTCTTT. It is translated as CASSQDAGQKAFF.

The chain recombines TRBV27 with TRBJ2-1, with a tentative D call TRBD2 (6 bases). Trimming shortened V by 3 bases and J by 9 bases, and 9 bases separated the two germline ends. Germline V lookup: CDR1 MNHEY, CDR2 SMNVEV (reference sequence). The CDR3 extends over 12 amino acids. For the CDR3, the DNA is TGTGCCAGCAGTTTGGGGGGTCCTGAGCAGTTCTTC. Translation: CASSLGGPEQFF.

This clone is a singleton in its sample. The rearrangement uses TRBV6-6 and TRBJ1-1, with 8 nucleotides matching TRBD1. CDR3 length: 14 amino acids. The trim removed 9 bases at V and 5 bases at J, leaving 11 bases unmatched. In germline, CDR1 is MNHNY, CDR2 SVGAGI (reference sequence). The DNA for the CDR3 is TGTGCCAGTGTCTACAGGGGGGAGTTGACTGAAGCTTTCTTT. This gives the protein CASVYRGELTEAFF.

This clone was detected only once. V usage is TRBV4-2 and J usage is TRBJ2-3, with D possibly TRBD1 on 5 matching bases. The V and J ends lost 3 bases and 3 bases respectively, with 16 bases between them. Germline V gene data show CDR1 as LGHNA and CDR2 as YNFKEQ. CDR3 size: 16 residues. The CDR3 sequence: CASSHSPTEATDTQYF. Written as DNA, the CDR3 is TGTGCCAGCAGCCACTCCCCGACAGAAGCGACAGATACGCAGTATTTT.

V gene TRBV30 combines with J gene TRBJ2-2, with 7 nucleotides matching TRBD2. Germline V gene sequence: CDR1 GTSNPN, CDR2 SVGIG (reference sequence). The length of the CDR3 is 15 residues. J was trimmed by 4 bases and V by 1 base; bases with no gene match: 6. CDR3 DNA sequence: TGTGCCTGGAGTGGGGACTATCCCCCCACCGGGGAGCTGTTTTTT. The encoded protein is CAWSGDYPPTGELFF.

V gene TRBV9 combines with J gene TRBJ2-7; the match to TRBD2 covers 13 bases. The CDR3 sequence is 15 residues long. Trimming at V came to 0 bases and at J to 5 bases, leaving 2 bases not matched to a gene. In germline, CDR1 is SGDLS, CDR2 YYNGEE. This CDR3 is CASSVEGLAGDEQYF. The CDR3 DNA follows: TGTGCCAGCAGCGTAGAAGGACTAGCGGGAGACGAGCAGTACTTC.

The chain has TRBV9 and TRBJ1-5, with 10 bases aligning to TRBD1. In germline, CDR1 is SGDLS, CDR2 YYNGEE. V trimming: 3 bases; J trimming: 5 bases; junction bases outside the gene matches: 5. This CDR3 has 15 residues. The CDR3 spells CASSGQGARDQPQHF. The CDR3 nucleotides read TGTGCCAGCAGCGGACAGGGGGCCCGCGATCAGCCCCAGCATTTT.

The J gene is TRBJ2-7, the V gene TRBV10-1, with TRBD1 matching over 9 bases. The CDR3 is 14 amino acids. Germline CDR1 WNHNN, CDR2 SYGVQD (reference sequence). V trimming: 6 bases; J trimming: 5 bases; junction bases outside the gene matches: 8. The CDR3 DNA follows: TGCGCCAGCAGCCTTAACAGGGGGCCCAACGAGCAGTACTTC. This sequence encodes CASSLNRGPNEQYF.

The V gene is TRBV9, the J gene TRBJ2-3, with 7 bases aligning to TRBD2. The germline V gene has CDR1 SGDLS and CDR2 YYNGEE. This CDR3 comprises 16 residues. After removal of 2 bases from V and 1 base from J, the junction contained 7 bases not matched to a gene. The CDR3 DNA follows: TGTGCCAGCAGCGTGGCTAGCGGACATCGCACAGATACGCAGTATTTT. Amino acid sequence: CASSVASGHRTDTQYF.

The chain links TRBV2 to TRBJ1-2; 7 bases agree with TRBD1. This CDR3 is 15 amino acids long. After removal of 6 bases from V and 0 bases from J, the junction contained 7 bases not matched to a gene. Germline lookup yields CDR1 SNHLY and CDR2 FYNNEI. CDR3 region: CASRTGTVANYGYTF. The CDR3 DNA is TGTGCCAGCAGGACTGGGACAGTCGCTAACTATGGCTACACCTTC.

This clone was counted once. This sequence joins TRBV18 and TRBJ1-5; D is ambiguous. Per germline, CDR1 KGHSH and CDR2 LQKENI. The CDR3 totals 14 residues. Trimming took 2 bases from V and 3 from J, leaving 8 bases between them. The DNA of the CDR3 is TGTGCCAGCTCACCAGGAGGATTCAATCAGCCCCAGCATTTT. This translates into CASSPGGFNQPQHF. The full variable domain, completed using reference TRBV18 and TRBJ1-5, is NAGVMQNPRHLVRRRGQEARLRCSPMKGHSHVYWYRQLPEEGLKFMVYLQKENIIDESGMPKERFSAEFPKEGPSILRIQQVVRGDSAAYFCASSPGGFNQPQHFGDGTRLSIL.

The chain couples TRBV28 to TRBJ2-7; 12 bases are a match to TRBD2. This CDR3 contains 16 residues. Trimming at V came to 6 bases and at J to 4 bases, leaving 10 bases not matched to a gene. Germline V gene sequence: CDR1 MDHEN, CDR2 SYDVKM. The CDR3 protein is CASSPLGLAGGYEQYF. The CDR3 bases are TGTGCCAGCAGCCCATTGGGGCTAGCGGGAGGGTACGAGCAGTACTTC.

The J gene is TRBJ2-4, the V gene TRBV30, with 7 bases identical to TRBD1. J lost 6 bases, V lost 2 bases, and 7 bases had no gene match. The length of the CDR3 is 14 residues. Germline loops: CDR1 GTSNPN, CDR2 SVGIG (reference sequence). The CDR3 DNA reads TGTGCCTGGAGTCCGACAGGGTTGGGAAACATTCAGTACTTC. Amino acids: CAWSPTGLGNIQYF.